The T cell receptor (beta chain) described here comes from a study of cytomegalovirus exposure and HLA in healthy donors. Overall study results and limits: A later analysis reportedly found fewer N-insertions in an Asian-associated ancestry cluster than the approximately 700-donor mean. About 87% or about 30% of the time was how often most TCR beta V segments were productive, according to an earlier analysis.

Points on this clone: Its matching antigen is unknown.

Trimming took 6 bases from V and 0 from J, leaving 11 bases between them. The CDR3 is made up of 14 amino acids. The germline gives CDR1 MNHNS, CDR2 SASEGT. 13 Jbeta primers and 60 Vbeta primers were used for the PCR. Some clones are missing from TCRdb's copy, which holds only in-frame ones; the method was immunoSEQ multiplex PCR. The profile covers under 80,000 clones, with over 70% appearing a single time and roughly 47% taken by the ten largest. Material: PBMCs. The clonotype was recovered from a middle-aged man in good health and CMV-seropositive. The rearrangement links TRBV6-1 to TRBJ1-1; D is possibly TRBD1 (6 bases). The CDR3 region is CASREQGMNTEAFF. For the CDR3, the DNA is TGTGCCAGCAGAGAACAGGGCATGAACACTGAAGCTTTCTTT.